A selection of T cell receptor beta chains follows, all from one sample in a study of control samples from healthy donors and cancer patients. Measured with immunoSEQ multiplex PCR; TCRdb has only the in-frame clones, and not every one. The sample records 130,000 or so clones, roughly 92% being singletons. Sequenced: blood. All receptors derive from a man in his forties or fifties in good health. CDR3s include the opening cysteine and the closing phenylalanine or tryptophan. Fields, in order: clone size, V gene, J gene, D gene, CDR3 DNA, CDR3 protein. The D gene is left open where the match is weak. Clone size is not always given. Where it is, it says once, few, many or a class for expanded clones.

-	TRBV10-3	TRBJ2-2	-	TGTGCCCTGTCTCCGCGTGCCAACACCGGGGAGCTGTTTTTT	CALSPRANTGELFF
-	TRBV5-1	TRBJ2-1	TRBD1	TGCGCCAGCAGCTTCTTACAGGGGGCTAGCAATGAGCAGTTCTTC	CASSFLQGASNEQFF
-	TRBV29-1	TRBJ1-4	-	TGCAGCGCCCAGGGTGCGACTAATGAAAAACTGTTTTTT	CSAQGATNEKLFF
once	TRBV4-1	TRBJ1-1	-	TGCGCCAGCAGCCAAGATGACCGGGGAGCGGACACTGAAGCTTTCTTT	CASSQDDRGADTEAFF
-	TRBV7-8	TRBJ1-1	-	TGTGCCAGCAGCTCCGCCGCGGGTAACACTGAAGCTTTCTTT	CASSSAAGNTEAFF
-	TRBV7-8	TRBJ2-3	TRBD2	TGTGCCAGCAGCTTATATAGCGGGAGATTGTCAGATACGCAGTATTTT	CASSLYSGRLSDTQYF
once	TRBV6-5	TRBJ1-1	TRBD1	TGTGCCGTAAGGACAGGGGTGAACACTGAAGCTTTCTTT	CAVRTGVNTEAFF
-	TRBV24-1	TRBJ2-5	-	TGTGCCACCAGTGATTGGACAGAAGAGACCCAGTACTTC	CATSDWTEETQYF
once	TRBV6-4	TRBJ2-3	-	TGTGCCAGCAGTGGACAGGCGCGGGATACGCAGTATTTT	CASSGQARDTQYF
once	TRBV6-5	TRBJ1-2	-	TGTGCCAGCAGTTACGACCAGGGGCTAGACGTCTATGGCTACACCTTC	CASSYDQGLDVYGYTF
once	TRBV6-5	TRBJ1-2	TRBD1	TGTGCCAGCAGTCGCGGGACAGGGGGCGCGTCTGGCTACACCTTC	CASSRGTGGASGYTF
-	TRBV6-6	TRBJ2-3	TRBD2	TGTGCCAGCAGTAATAGCGGGGGGACAGATACGCAGTATTTT	CASSNSGGTDTQYF
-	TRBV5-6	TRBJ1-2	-	TGTGCCAGCGCAAGGGGGGTCGGCTACACCTTC	CASARGVGYTF
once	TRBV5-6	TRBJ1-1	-	TGTGCCAGCAGCTCCCAGGGTACTGAAGCTTTCTTT	CASSSQGTEAFF
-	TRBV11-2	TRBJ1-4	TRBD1	TGTGCCACCAGACGATTTACTATCAGGGGGGAAAGCGAAAAACTGTTTTTT	CATRRFTIRGESEKLFF
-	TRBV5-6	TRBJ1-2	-	TGTGCCAGCAGCCTCCCCCGGAATCCTAACTATGGCTACACCTTC	CASSLPRNPNYGYTF
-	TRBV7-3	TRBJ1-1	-	TGTGCCAGCAGCTTACTGGTGGGGGCTGAAGCTTTCTTT	CASSLLVGAEAFF
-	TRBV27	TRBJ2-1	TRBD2	TGTGCCAGCAGTCCTACTAGCGGGAGGGCCCATGAGCAGTTCTTC	CASSPTSGRAHEQFF
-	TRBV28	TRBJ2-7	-	TGTGCCAGCAGTTTTACAGGCTCAGGGGGGGAGCAGTACTTC	CASSFTGSGGEQYF
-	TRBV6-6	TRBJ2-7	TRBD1	TGTGCCAGCAGTTTCCTTATTGACAGGGTCGAGCAGTACTTC	CASSFLIDRVEQYF
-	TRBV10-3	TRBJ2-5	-	TGTGCCATCAGTGACAGGGGCGAGACCCAGTACTTC	CAISDRGETQYF
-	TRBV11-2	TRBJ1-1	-	TGTGCCAGCAGCCCTCCCCCTGGACGGTTTTCTGAAGCTTTCTTT	CASSPPPGRFSEAFF
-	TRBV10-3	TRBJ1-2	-	TGTGCCATCAGTAGTACTTCGGGGCACTATGGCTACACCTTC	CAISSTSGHYGYTF
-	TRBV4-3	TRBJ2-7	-	TGCGCCAGCAGCCAAGTTTATGACTCTGCCTACGAGCAGTACTTC	CASSQVYDSAYEQYF
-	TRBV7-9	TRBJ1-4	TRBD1	TGTGCCAGCAGCCGACCGGGACAGCTAAATGAAAAACTGTTTTTT	CASSRPGQLNEKLFF
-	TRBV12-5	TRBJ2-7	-	TGTGCTAGTGCTTCCGTGACAGGACCTTTCTACTACGAGCAGTACTTC	CASASVTGPFYYEQYF